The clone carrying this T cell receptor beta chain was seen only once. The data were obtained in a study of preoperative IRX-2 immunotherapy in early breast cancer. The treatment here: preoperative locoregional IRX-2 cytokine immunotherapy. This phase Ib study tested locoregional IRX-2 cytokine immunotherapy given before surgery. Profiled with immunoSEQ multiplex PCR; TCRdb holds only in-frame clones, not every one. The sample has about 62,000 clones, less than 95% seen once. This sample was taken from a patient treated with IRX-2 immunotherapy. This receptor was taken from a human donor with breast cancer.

The CDR3 nucleotides read TGTGCCAGCGGAATGGGGGGGTTCTATGGCTACACCTTC. Translated: CASGMGGFYGYTF. The V call is TRBV5-6, the J call TRBJ1-2; D perhaps matches TRBD1 (5 bases). Germline V lookup: CDR1 SGHDT, CDR2 YYEEEE. The CDR3 spans 13 residues. V was pared by 7 bases and J by 4 bases, with 14 bases between.